Each of the 16 T cell receptor beta chains below was sequenced from the same sample in a study of T cell repertoires in cytomegalovirus infection. TCRdb redid the calling of the reads with MiXCR, one entry per CDR3 protein. The sample lists approximately 630,000 distinct CDR3 sequences, 24% occurring once. Sequencing was performed on CD8+ T cells from PBMCs. These receptor sequences come from a human donor in good health (CMV status not recorded). Some clones in this sample may be carry-over from other donors' samples.

The J gene is TRBJ2-7, the V gene TRBV12-3 or TRBV12-4, with 9 bases fitting TRBD1. CDR3 length equals 13 residues. The ends lost 10 bases at V and 0 bases at J; junction bases unmatched: 4. The CDR3 sequence is CATRTGASYEQYF. CDR3 DNA: TGTGCCACCAGGACAGGGGCCTCCTACGAGCAGTACTTC.

CDR3 residues: CASSPLRDRERNTEAFF. The CDR3 DNA sequence: TGTGCCAGCAGCCCCCTCCGGGACAGGGAGCGGAACACTGAAGCTTTCTTT. The genes are TRBV7-9 and TRBJ1-1; TRBD1 agrees at 9 bases. CDR3 size: 17 residues. The germline CDR1 and CDR2 sequences are SEHNR and FQNEAQ (reference sequence). Trimming removed 5 bases from V and 1 base from J; junction bases left unmatched: 11.

V gene TRBV25-1 combines with J gene TRBJ1-5; no firm D call. V gave up 6 bases and J gave up 6 bases, with 9 bases separating them. Germline V gene sequence: CDR1 MGHDK, CDR2 SYGVNS. The CDR3 runs to 12 residues. CDR3 DNA: TGTGCCAGCAGGACAAAAAGTCAGCCCCAGCATTTT. This encodes CASRTKSQPQHF.

CDR3 loop: CASSSDMGQGPRFPYEQYV. The CDR3 region has the DNA TGTGCCAGCAGTTCTGATATGGGACAGGGGCCACGGTTCCCCTACGAGCAGTACGTC. The V call is TRBV28, the J call TRBJ2-7; 10 nucleotides line up with TRBD1. CDR3 length: 19 residues. Per germline, CDR1 MDHEN and CDR2 SYDVKM. The junction had 17 bases not matched to a gene; V was cut back by 4 bases and J by 2 bases.

This clonotype was seen once. V gene TRBV29-1 combines with J gene TRBJ2-2; D unresolved. Germline CDR1 reads SQVTM; CDR2 reads ANQGSEA. The germline V and J ends were trimmed by 5 bases and 2 bases, with 6 bases remaining between them. CDR3 size: 12 residues. As DNA, the CDR3 is TGCAGCGTTCGTCTAAACACCGGGGAGCTGTTTTTT. The encoded protein is CSVRLNTGELFF.

The chain has TRBV6-6 and TRBJ2-4; maybe TRBD1 (6 bases). Trimming pared 4 bases from V and 12 bases from J, leaving 22 bases between. Germline lookup yields CDR1 MNHNY and CDR2 SVGAGI (reference sequence). The CDR3 is 15 residues long. The CDR3 bases are TGTGCCAGCAGTTTACCTGGAGTGACAGGAGAGGGTCAGTACTTC. It is translated as CASSLPGVTGEGQYF.

This clonotype appeared many times. DNA of the CDR3: TGTGCCAGCAGTTACTACAGATCTGATCAGCCCCAGCATTTT. Encoded protein: CASSYYRSDQPQHF. The chain couples TRBV6-5 to TRBJ1-5; D is unresolved. The CDR3 spans 14 residues. The germline V gene has CDR1 MNHEY and CDR2 SVGAGI. Trimming removed 1 base at V and 5 bases at J, with 9 bases between.

In its sample, this clonotype was seen many times. This chain uses TRBV7-8 with TRBJ1-2; D not certain. V gave up 5 bases and J gave up 3 bases, with 16 bases separating them. The CDR3 spans 15 residues. The germline V gene encodes CDR1 SGHVS and CDR2 FQNEAQ. In nucleotides, the CDR3 is TGTGCCAGCAGCCCCTTAAGAGGGCCTGACTATGGCTACACCTTC. It codes for CASSPLRGPDYGYTF.

DNA for the CDR3: TGTGCCACCCTCGGGAGGGTAATAGCGGGAGACTCTGGGGCCAACGTCCTGACTTTC. Its protein is CATLGRVIAGDSGANVLTF. This chain joins TRBV10-3 and TRBJ2-6; 9 bases map to TRBD2. This CDR3 region has 19 residues. Germline CDR1 reads ENHRY; CDR2 reads SYGVKD. J gave up 0 bases and V 10 bases, and 16 bases lay outside the gene matches.

The chain combines TRBV20-1 with TRBJ1-1; D is possibly TRBD1 (6 bases). CDR1 is DFQATT and CDR2 is SNEGSKA in the germline V gene (reference sequence). V was trimmed by 3 bases and J by 0 bases, leaving 14 bases between them. The CDR3 totals 15 residues. For the CDR3, the DNA is TGCAGTGCTAGGGGCCCCAGGGGAGTGAACACTGAAGCTTTCTTT. Protein product: CSARGPRGVNTEAFF.

This clonotype was observed many times. This chain connects TRBV7-9 to TRBJ2-5; TRBD1 matches 7 bases. This CDR3 region has 15 residues. Germline V gives CDR1 SEHNR, CDR2 FQNEAQ (reference sequence). Germline trimming cut 5 bases from V and 5 bases from J; bases unmatched to any gene: 11. The CDR3 nucleotides are TGTGCCAGCAGCCCCCCCCTGGGACAGAAGGAGACCCAGTACTTC. Amino acid sequence: CASSPPLGQKETQYF.

The sample holds many counts of this clonotype. The chain recombines TRBV2 with TRBJ2-7; TRBD1 matches 8 bases. Trimming took 6 bases from V and 3 from J; bases not matched to a gene: 7. CDR1 SNHLY and CDR2 FYNNEI come from the germline V gene. The CDR3 is 14 amino acids. The CDR3 loop is CASRAGGEVYEQYF. CDR3 nucleotides: TGTGCCAGCAGGGCAGGGGGCGAGGTCTACGAGCAGTACTTC.

Worth noting for this clonotype: Given a much more abundant clone one base away, this may be a read error. This chain joins TRBV28 and TRBJ2-3, with a possible D match to TRBD1 (5 bases). The CDR3 loop spans 15 amino acids. Germline loops: CDR1 MDHEN, CDR2 SYDVKM. The CDR3 DNA sequence: TGTGCCAGCAGTCCCCTAAAGGGGCCCACAGATACGCTGTATTTT. Protein sequence: CASSPLKGPTDTLYF.

J is TRBJ1-1 and V is TRBV28; TRBD1 matches at 11 bases. The CDR3 sequence is 17 residues long. With 6 bases clipped from V and 1 base from J, the junction kept 10 bases outside the gene matches. The germline V gene has CDR1 MDHEN and CDR2 SYDVKM. CDR3 DNA: TGTGCCAGCAGCCGTCATGGACAGGGGGCAGGGAACACTGAAGCTTTCTTT. Its translation: CASSRHGQGAGNTEAFF.

This clonotype was seen more than once but under ten times. The CDR3 reads CSVEDRGAGANVLTF. Here the CDR3 DNA reads TGCAGCGTTGAAGATCGAGGGGCTGGGGCCAACGTCCTGACTTTC. The rearrangement links TRBV29-1 to TRBJ2-6; D is possibly TRBD1 or TRBD2 (5 bases each). Germline V CDR1 and CDR2: SQVTM, ANQGSEA. CDR3 length: 15 residues. V lost 0 bases and J 2 bases, leaving 8 bases between the germline ends.

This clonotype has only one observation. Possible read error: a much larger clone is one base away. The chain carries TRBV7-2 and TRBJ2-3; the D is unclear. The CDR3 spans 15 residues. The V and J ends lost 1 base and 2 bases respectively, with 10 bases between them. Germline V lookup: CDR1 SGHTA, CDR2 FQGNSA. The CDR3 loop is CASSLEWDFTDTQYF. The CDR3, as DNA: TGTGCCAGCAGCTTAGAATGGGATTTCACAGATACGCAGTATTTT.